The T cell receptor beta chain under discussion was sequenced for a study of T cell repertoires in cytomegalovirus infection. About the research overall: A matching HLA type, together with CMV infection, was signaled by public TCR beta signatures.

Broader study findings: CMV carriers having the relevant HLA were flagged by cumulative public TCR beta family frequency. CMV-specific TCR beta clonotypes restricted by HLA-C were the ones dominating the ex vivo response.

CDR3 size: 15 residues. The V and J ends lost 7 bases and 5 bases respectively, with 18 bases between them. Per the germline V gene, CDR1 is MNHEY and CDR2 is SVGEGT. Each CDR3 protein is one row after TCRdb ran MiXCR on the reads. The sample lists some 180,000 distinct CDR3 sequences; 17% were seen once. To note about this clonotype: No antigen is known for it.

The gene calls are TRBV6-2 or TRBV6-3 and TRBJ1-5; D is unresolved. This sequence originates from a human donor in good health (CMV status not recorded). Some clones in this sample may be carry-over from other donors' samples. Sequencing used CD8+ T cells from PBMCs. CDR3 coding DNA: TGTGCCAGCACCGAGGGCCCGGGTCTTTATCAGCCCCAGCATTTT. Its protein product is CASTEGPGLYQPQHF.